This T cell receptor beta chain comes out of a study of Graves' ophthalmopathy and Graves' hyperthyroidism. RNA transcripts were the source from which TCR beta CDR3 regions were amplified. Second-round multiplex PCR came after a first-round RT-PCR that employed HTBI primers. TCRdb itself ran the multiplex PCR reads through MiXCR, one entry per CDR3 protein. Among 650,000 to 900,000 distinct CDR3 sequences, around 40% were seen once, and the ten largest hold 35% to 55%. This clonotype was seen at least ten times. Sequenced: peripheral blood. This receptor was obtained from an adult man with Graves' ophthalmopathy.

CDR3 coding DNA: TGTGCCAGCAGCCCCAGGGGGCTCTCCTACGAGCAGTACTTC. The encoded protein is CASSPRGLSYEQYF. V gene TRBV7-9 combines with J gene TRBJ2-7; TRBD1 matches at 8 bases. V gave up 5 bases and J gave up 0 bases; unmatched junction bases: 3. The CDR3 is 14 amino acids. The germline V gene has CDR1 SEHNR and CDR2 FQNEAQ (reference sequence).